The sample holds many counts of the clone carrying this T cell receptor (beta chain). Its target is not known. The sample comes from a study of CD8 T cells in ankylosing spondylitis. Study-wide points: Some motif variants were previously reported in reactive arthritis synovial fluid and blood.

With V trimmed by 2 bases and J by 3 bases, 2 bases remained unmatched. Germline assignment: CDR1 MNHNY and CDR2 SVGAGI (reference sequence). CDR3 length: 15 residues. Quantitative 5'-RACE with molecular barcodes was used to make the TCR beta libraries. MiXCR was run by TCRdb on the 5' RACE reads, yielding one entry per CDR3 protein. The repertoire includes 200,000 or so distinct CDR3 sequences, roughly 20% of them detected once, and 4.3% sits in the top ten. This chain joins TRBV6-6 and TRBJ2-2; 8 nucleotides match TRBD1. The sample was blood, either unsorted or a sorted T cell fraction (not recorded which). The sequence was collected from a male donor aged 10-29 years with ankylosing spondylitis or in good health (not recorded which). The DNA of the CDR3 is TGTGCCAGCAGTTACCAGGGGGCTGACACCGGGGAGCTGTTTTTT. This codes for CASSYQGADTGELFF.